The present T cell receptor beta chain was sequenced within a study of blood T cells in healthy people across ages. V trimming: 5 bases; J trimming: 9 bases; junction bases outside the gene matches: 15. CDR1 is MDHEN and CDR2 is SYDVKM in the germline V gene. The CDR3 is 15 residues long. Combining a sample-barcoded 5' primer with a J-beta primer mix, a second PCR ran for roughly 7 to 12 cycles. Per sample, CDR3-containing paired-end reads numbered at least 2.5 million. From the 5' RACE reads, TCRdb called clonotypes with MiXCR, one entry per CDR3 protein. The sample carries 2 million or so distinct CDR3 sequences, about 50% recorded once.

The chain recombines TRBV28 with TRBJ1-2; TRBD1 matches at 7 bases. The receptor comes from a woman between 40 and 50 years old in good health. Specimen: blood. The CDR3 loop is CASSPIKQGFRSYTF. CDR3 in DNA: TGTGCCAGCAGTCCAATCAAACAGGGGTTTCGAAGCTACACCTTC.